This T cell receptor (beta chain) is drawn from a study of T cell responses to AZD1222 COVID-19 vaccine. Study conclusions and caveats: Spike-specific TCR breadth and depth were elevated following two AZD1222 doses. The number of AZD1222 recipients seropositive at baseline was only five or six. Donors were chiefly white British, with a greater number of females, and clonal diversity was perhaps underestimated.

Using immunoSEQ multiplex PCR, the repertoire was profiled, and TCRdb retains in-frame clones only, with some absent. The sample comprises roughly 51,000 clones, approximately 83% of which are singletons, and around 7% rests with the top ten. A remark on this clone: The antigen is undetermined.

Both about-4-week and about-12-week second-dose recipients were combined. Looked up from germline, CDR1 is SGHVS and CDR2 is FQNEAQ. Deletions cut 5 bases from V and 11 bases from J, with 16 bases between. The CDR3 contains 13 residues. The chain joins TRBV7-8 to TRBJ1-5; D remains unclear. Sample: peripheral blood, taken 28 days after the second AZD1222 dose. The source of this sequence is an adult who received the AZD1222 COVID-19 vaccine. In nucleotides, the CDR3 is TGTGCCAGCAGCCCTAGGACCGGAGATGCCCAGCATTTT. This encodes CASSPRTGDAQHF.